This T cell receptor (beta chain) was obtained from a study of blood T cell repertoires in COVID-19. In the study overall: Sources were T cells, B-cell-depleted T cells, or PBMCs; the material itself was cDNA or gDNA.

Seattle-derived patients entered the study during active infection and were followed longitudinally. A single count supports this clone. Assay used: immunoSEQ multiplex PCR; TCRdb lists only in-frame clones, some missing. The table records some 150,000 clones, around 79% of them present only once. The sequence came from a woman aged 70 to 79 with COVID-19, enrolled during active disease. Sequenced material: peripheral blood.

The DNA for the CDR3 is TGTGCCAGCAGTGAACCCGGGAACACCGGGGAGCTGTTTTTT. Protein product: CASSEPGNTGELFF. The rearrangement uses TRBV25-1 and TRBJ2-2, with D uncertain. CDR3 length: 14 residues. The germline CDR1 and CDR2 sequences are MGHDK and SYGVNS. Trimming pared 2 bases from V and 1 base from J, leaving 5 bases between.